The 7 T cell receptor beta chains given below trace back to one sample, sequenced in a study of tumor-infiltrating lymphocytes in primary liver carcinoma. The investigators made TCR beta cDNA from approximately 0.5 ug total RNA, using a constant-region primer. Slightly modified ARM-PCR, run as three nested multiplex PCR rounds, produced the TCR beta libraries. Researchers ran the first two PCR rounds for about 11 cycles each with TRBV1-TRBV30 forward primers and a C-beta reverse primer. MiXCR, run by TCRdb on the multiplex PCR reads, gives a single entry per CDR3 protein. The table records 80,000 or so distinct CDR3 sequences, 65% to 75% of them present only once. Each 20-30 mg portion of unsorted bulk tissue served as the source for co-extraction of RNA and DNA. Input material: liver tumor tissue from sampling region 4. The subset: tumor region T4, right-lateral pole. Receptor source: a woman aged 55-70 years with primary liver carcinoma and hepatitis B virus infection.

This clonotype is labeled as medium-sized. The chain employs TRBV11-2 and TRBJ2-3; the D gene could be TRBD1 or TRBD2 (7 bases each). Trimming shortened V by 1 base and J by 2 bases, and 13 bases separated the two germline ends. Per the germline V gene, CDR1 is SGHAT and CDR2 is FQNNGV. This CDR3 region has 16 residues. The CDR3 DNA reads TGTGCCAGCAGCTTAGGGGAGGGGGCTTCCACAGATACGCAGTATTTT. Amino acids: CASSLGEGASTDTQYF.

For this clonotype: The junction departs from the called germline gene at one end, perhaps through a read error. The CDR3 DNA reads as TGTACCAGCAGTCCGGAAGGGCGGGAGATTTCCGAGCGGTACTTC. It specifies CTSSPEGREISERYF. The V call is TRBV6-6, the J call TRBJ2-7; 7 bases line up with TRBD2. Germline assignment: CDR1 MNHNY and CDR2 SVGAGI (reference sequence). The CDR3 sequence is 15 residues long.

With respect to this clonotype: The junction departs from germline at one end; a sequencing error may be responsible. The chain's CDR3 is CASGSPPGLAGGSNVQFF. The CDR3 DNA sequence: TGTGCTAGTGGTTCTCCTCCGGGACTAGCGGGAGGGTCCAATGTGCAGTTCTTC. The chain combines TRBV12-5 with TRBJ2-1; 16 bases are shared with TRBD2. The germline V gene has CDR1 LGHNT and CDR2 FRNRAP. The CDR3 runs 18 residues.

As to this clonotype: The junction does not match germline at one end; this may be a read error. This rearrangement joins TRBV29-1 to TRBJ2-2, with TRBD1 as a possible D gene (6 bases). This CDR3 region has 14 residues. Per the germline V gene, CDR1 is SQVTM and CDR2 is ANQGSEA. CDR3 sequence: CCATGLLNTGELFF. The CDR3 DNA is TGCTGCGCAACAGGGCTTCTGAACACTGGGGAACTGTTTTTT.

With respect to this clonotype: The junction departs from germline at one end; a sequencing error may be responsible. V and J are TRBV12-3 or TRBV12-4 and TRBJ2-4; D gene ambiguous. The CDR3 has 12 residues. The CDR3 sequence is CAGSLMENIQYF. The CDR3 DNA reads as TGTGCCGGCAGTCTCATGGAAAACATTCAGTATTTC.

Notes on this clonotype: Compared with germline, one end of the junction differs, possibly owing to a read error. The chain employs TRBV5-6 and TRBJ2-7, with a tentative D call TRBD2 (6 bases). Germline V gene data show CDR1 as SGHDT and CDR2 as YYEEEE. This CDR3 has 17 amino acids. The CDR3 loop is CVSSRPFSREPSYERYF. CDR3 DNA: TGTGTCAGCAGCCGGCCCTTTTCCCGGGAGCCCTCCTACGAGCGGTACTTC.

The table lists this clonotype with many counts. This chain connects TRBV29-1 to TRBJ2-1; 7 bases are a match to TRBD1. This CDR3 is built from 13 residues. Germline-derived CDR1 and CDR2 are SQVTM and ANQGSEA. V lost 6 bases and J lost 9; bases outside the gene matches: 11. DNA of the CDR3: TGCAGCGTCGAACAGGGGTACGTGGGTGAGCAGTTCTTC. Encoded protein: CSVEQGYVGEQFF.